This entry features one T cell receptor (beta chain) sequence. The table came from immunoSEQ multiplex PCR; TCRdb's copy has only in-frame clones and leaves some out. The repertoire holds roughly 110,000 clones, with 85% to 95% as singletons. The sample is drawn from a study of T cell changes during pregnancy in multiple sclerosis. Germline loops: CDR1 SGHTA, CDR2 FQGTGA. This CDR3 is built from 17 residues. V was pared by 2 bases and J by 1 base, with 14 bases between. This chain uses TRBV7-3 with TRBJ2-2; TRBD1 might be the D (7 bases). This clonotype originated in a female donor in good health, enrolled as a control in a pregnancy study. The material sequenced was peripheral blood, taken in the third trimester of pregnancy. The CDR3 reads CASSLGGGSMNTGELFF. CDR3 nucleotide sequence: TGTGCCAGCAGCTTAGGAGGGGGCTCCATGAACACCGGGGAGCTGTTTTTT.